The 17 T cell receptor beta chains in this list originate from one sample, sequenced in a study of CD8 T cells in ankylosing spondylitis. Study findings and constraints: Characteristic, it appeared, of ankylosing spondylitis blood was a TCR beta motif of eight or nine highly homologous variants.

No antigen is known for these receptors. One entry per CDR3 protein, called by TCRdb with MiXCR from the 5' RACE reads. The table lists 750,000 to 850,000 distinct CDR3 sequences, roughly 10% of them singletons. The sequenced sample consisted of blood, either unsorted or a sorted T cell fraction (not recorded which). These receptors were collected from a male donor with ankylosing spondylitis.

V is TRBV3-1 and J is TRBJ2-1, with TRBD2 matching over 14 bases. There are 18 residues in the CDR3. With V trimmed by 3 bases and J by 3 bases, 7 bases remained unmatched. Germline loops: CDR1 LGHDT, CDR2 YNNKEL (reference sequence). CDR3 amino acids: CASSQVGLAGALYNEQFF. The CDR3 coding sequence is TGTGCCAGCAGCCAGGTGGGACTAGCGGGGGCGCTCTACAATGAGCAGTTCTTC.

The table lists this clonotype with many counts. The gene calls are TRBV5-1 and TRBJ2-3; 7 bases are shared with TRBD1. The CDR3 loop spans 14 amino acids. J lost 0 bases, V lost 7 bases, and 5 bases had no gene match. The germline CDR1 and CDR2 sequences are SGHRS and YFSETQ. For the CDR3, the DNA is TGCGCCAGCTCCCAGGGGGTGAGCACAGATACGCAGTATTTT. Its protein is CASSQGVSTDTQYF.

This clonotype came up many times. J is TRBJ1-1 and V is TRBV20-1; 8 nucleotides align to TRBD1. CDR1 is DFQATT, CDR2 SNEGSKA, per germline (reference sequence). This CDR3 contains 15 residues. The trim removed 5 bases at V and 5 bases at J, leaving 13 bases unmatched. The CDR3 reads CSALNPQGARTEAFF. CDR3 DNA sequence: TGCAGTGCTCTTAATCCCCAGGGGGCTCGGACTGAAGCTTTCTTT.

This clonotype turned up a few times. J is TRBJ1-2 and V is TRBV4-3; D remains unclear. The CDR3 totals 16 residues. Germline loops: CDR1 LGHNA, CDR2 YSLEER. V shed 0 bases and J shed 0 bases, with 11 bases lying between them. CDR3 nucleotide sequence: TGCGCCAGCAGCCAAGAGAACGGGAAATCTAACTATGGCTACACCTTC. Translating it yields CASSQENGKSNYGYTF.

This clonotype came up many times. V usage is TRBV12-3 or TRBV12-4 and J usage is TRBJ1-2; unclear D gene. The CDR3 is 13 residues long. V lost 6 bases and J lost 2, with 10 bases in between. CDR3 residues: CASSPEENYGYTF. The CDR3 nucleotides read TGTGCCAGCAGCCCCGAGGAGAACTATGGCTACACCTTC.

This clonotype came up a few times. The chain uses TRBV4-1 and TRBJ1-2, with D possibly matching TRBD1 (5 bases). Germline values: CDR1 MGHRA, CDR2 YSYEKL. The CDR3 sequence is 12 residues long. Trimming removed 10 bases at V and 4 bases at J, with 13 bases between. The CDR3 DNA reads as TGCGCCACGTCGGACGGGGGCTATGGCTACACCTTC. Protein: CATSDGGYGYTF.

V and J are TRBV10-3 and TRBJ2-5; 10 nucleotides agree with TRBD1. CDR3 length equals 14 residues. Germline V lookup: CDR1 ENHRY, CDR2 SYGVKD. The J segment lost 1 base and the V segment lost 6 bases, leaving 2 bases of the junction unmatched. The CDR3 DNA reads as TGTGCCATCAGGGGGGACAGGGGCCAAGAGACCCAGTACTTC. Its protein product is CAIRGDRGQETQYF.

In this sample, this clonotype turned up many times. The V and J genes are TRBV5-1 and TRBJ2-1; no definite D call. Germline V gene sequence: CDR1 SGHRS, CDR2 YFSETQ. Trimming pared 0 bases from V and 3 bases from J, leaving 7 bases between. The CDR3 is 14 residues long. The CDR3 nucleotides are TGCGCCAGCAGCTTGGACAGAAACTACAATGAGCAGTTCTTC. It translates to CASSLDRNYNEQFF.

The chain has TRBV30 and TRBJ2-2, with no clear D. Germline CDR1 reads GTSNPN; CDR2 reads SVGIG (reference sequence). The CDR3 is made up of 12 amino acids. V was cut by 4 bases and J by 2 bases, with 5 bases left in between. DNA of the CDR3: TGTGCCTGGACCGCCAACACCGGGGAGCTGTTTTTT. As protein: CAWTANTGELFF.

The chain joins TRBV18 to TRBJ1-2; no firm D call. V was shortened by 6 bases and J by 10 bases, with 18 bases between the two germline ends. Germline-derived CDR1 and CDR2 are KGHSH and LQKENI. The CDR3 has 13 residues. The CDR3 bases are TGTGCCAGCTCTCCCGACCAGCTATCCCCCTACACCTTC. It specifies CASSPDQLSPYTF.

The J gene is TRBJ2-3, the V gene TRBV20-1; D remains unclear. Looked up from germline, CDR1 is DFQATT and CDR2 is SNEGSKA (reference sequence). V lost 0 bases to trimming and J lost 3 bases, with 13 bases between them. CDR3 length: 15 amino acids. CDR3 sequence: CSARDASTLTDTQYF. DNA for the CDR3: TGCAGTGCTAGAGATGCGTCGACGTTGACAGATACGCAGTATTTT.

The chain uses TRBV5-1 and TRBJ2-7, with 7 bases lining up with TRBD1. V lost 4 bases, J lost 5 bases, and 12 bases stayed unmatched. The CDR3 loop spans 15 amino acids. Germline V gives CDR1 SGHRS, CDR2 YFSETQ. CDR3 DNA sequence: TGCGCCAGCAGCCCCAACACAGGGGCGGAAGACGAGCAGTACTTC. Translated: CASSPNTGAEDEQYF.

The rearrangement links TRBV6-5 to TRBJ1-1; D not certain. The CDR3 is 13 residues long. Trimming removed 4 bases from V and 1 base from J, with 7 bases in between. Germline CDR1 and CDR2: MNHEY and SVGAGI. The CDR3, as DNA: TGTGCCAGCAGTTCTCGGAAGAACACTGAAGCTTTCTTT. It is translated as CASSSRKNTEAFF.

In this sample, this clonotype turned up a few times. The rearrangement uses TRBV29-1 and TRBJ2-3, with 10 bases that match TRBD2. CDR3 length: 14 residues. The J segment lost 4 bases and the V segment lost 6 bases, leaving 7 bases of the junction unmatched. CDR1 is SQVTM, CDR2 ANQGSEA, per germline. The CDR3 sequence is CSVLPSGRADTQYF. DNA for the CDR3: TGCAGCGTCCTTCCTAGCGGGAGAGCAGATACGCAGTATTTT.

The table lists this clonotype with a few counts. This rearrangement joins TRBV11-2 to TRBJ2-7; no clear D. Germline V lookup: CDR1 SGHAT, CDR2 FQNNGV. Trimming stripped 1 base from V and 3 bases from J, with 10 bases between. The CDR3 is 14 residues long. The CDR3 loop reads CASSLGPEVYEQYF. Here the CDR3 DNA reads TGTGCCAGCAGCTTAGGGCCTGAGGTCTACGAGCAGTACTTC.

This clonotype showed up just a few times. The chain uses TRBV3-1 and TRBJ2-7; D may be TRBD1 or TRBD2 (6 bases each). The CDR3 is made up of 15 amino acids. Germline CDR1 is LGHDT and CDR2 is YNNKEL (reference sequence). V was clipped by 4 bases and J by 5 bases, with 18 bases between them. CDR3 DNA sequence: TGTGCCAGCAGCCGAACAGAAGGGGGGAACCACGAGCAGTACTTC. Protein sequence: CASSRTEGGNHEQYF.

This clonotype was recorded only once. This CDR3 reads CASSPGLAGGNTGELFF. CDR3 sequence (DNA): TGTGCCAGCAGCCCGGGACTAGCGGGAGGAAACACCGGGGAGCTGTTTTTT. The chain couples TRBV5-4 to TRBJ2-2; the match to TRBD2 covers 15 bases. Germline CDR1 reads SGHNT; CDR2 reads YYREEE (reference sequence). The CDR3 contains 17 residues. The V segment lost 4 bases and the J segment 2 bases; nucleotides outside the gene matches: 3.